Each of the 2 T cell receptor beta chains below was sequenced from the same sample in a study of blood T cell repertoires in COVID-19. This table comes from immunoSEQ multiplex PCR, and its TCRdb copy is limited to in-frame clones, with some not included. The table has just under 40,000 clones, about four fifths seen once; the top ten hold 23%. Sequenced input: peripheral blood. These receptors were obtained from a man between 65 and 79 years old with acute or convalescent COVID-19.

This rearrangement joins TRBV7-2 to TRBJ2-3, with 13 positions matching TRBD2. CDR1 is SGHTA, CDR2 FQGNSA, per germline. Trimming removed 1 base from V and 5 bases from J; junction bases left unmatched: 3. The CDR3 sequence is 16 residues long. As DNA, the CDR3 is TGTGCCAGCAGCTTAGTAGGGACTAGCGGGAAAGATACGCAGTATTTT. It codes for CASSLVGTSGKDTQYF.

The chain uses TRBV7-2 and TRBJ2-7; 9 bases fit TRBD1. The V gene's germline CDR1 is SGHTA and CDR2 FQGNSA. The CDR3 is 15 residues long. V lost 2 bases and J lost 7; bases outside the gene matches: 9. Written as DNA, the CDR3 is TGTGCCAGCAGCTTATATAGGACAGGGGAAGTGGAGCAGTACTTC. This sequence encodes CASSLYRTGEVEQYF.